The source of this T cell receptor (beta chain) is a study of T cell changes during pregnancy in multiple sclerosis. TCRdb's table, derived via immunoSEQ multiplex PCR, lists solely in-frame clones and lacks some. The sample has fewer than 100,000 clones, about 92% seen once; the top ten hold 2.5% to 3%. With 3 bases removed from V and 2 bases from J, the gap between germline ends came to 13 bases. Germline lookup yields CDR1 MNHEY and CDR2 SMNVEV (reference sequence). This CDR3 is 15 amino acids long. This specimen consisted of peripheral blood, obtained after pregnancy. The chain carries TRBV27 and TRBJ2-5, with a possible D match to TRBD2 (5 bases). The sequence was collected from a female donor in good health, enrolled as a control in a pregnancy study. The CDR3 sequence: CASSFYGRGQETQYF. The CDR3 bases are TGTGCCAGCAGTTTTTACGGCCGGGGACAAGAGACCCAGTACTTC.